Listed below are T cell receptor beta chains from one sample, sequenced in a study of T-cell reconstitution after alpha-beta-depleted transplantation in children. One entry per CDR3 protein, called by TCRdb with MiXCR from the PCR reads. The table lists about 440,000 distinct CDR3 sequences, roughly 43% of them singletons, with 27% in the top ten. The sequencing here drew on PBMCs, taken before TCRalphabeta/CD19-depleted stem cell transplant. The source of these receptors is a girl aged 2 to 10 with aplastic anemia, due to receive a stem cell transplant. The CDR3 runs from the conserved cysteine through the conserved F or W. The order of the fields is D gene, J gene, clone size, V gene, CDR3 DNA, CDR3 protein. A D gene is named only where the DNA matches it firmly. Not all rows give a size; the values are once, few, many and, for expanded clones, a class.

d_gene: TRBD1
j_gene: TRBJ2-3
abundance: .
v_gene: TRBV4-2
CDR3nt: TGTGCCAGCAGCCGTTACGGACAGGGAGTCACAGATACGCAGTATTTT
CDR3aa: CASSRYGQGVTDTQYF

d_gene: TRBD2
j_gene: TRBJ2-1
abundance: many
v_gene: TRBV5-1
CDR3nt: TGCGCCAGCAGCTTGGCCAGGCTAGCGGGAGGCAATGAGCAGTTCTTC
CDR3aa: CASSLARLAGGNEQFF

d_gene: TRBD1
j_gene: TRBJ2-7
abundance: .
v_gene: TRBV20-1
CDR3nt: TGCAGTGCTAGTCGACAGGGCAACTACGAGCAGTACTTC
CDR3aa: CSASRQGNYEQYF

d_gene: .
j_gene: TRBJ2-3
abundance: few
v_gene: TRBV11-3
CDR3nt: TGTGCCAGCAGCCAGAGGCGGGCAGGGATCCCAGATACGCAGTATTTT
CDR3aa: CASSQRRAGIPDTQYF

d_gene: .
j_gene: TRBJ1-1
abundance: .
v_gene: TRBV20-1
CDR3nt: TGCAGTCCGGGCCGAGACACTGAAGCTTTCTTT
CDR3aa: CSPGRDTEAFF

d_gene: TRBD1
j_gene: TRBJ2-7
abundance: many
v_gene: TRBV7-2
CDR3nt: TGTGCCAGCAGCTACGGGACAGGGGTCTACGAGCAGTACTTC
CDR3aa: CASSYGTGVYEQYF

d_gene: .
j_gene: TRBJ1-5
abundance: many
v_gene: TRBV5-1
CDR3nt: TGCGCCAGCAGCCCAGGGGATCTGGGAATTTATAGCAATCAGCCCCAGCATTTT
CDR3aa: CASSPGDLGIYSNQPQHF

d_gene: .
j_gene: TRBJ2-7
abundance: .
v_gene: TRBV19
CDR3nt: TGTGCCATCTACCGGGCAAGGAGCTACGAGCAGTACTTC
CDR3aa: CAIYRARSYEQYF

d_gene: .
j_gene: TRBJ2-7
abundance: .
v_gene: TRBV6-1
CDR3nt: TGTGCCAGCAGTGAAGGTCCGGGGAAGGAAGCCTACGAGCAGTACTTC
CDR3aa: CASSEGPGKEAYEQYF

d_gene: .
j_gene: TRBJ2-7
abundance: many
v_gene: TRBV7-2
CDR3nt: TGTGCCAGCAGCTTACTCTGGGGGGATGGCTACGAGCAGTACTTC
CDR3aa: CASSLLWGDGYEQYF

d_gene: .
j_gene: TRBJ2-7
abundance: .
v_gene: TRBV3-1
CDR3nt: TGTGCCAGCAGCCAAGGCGGCCGGGTCGATTCCTACGAGCAGTACTTC
CDR3aa: CASSQGGRVDSYEQYF

d_gene: .
j_gene: TRBJ2-1
abundance: .
v_gene: TRBV7-9
CDR3nt: TGTGCCAGCAGCCGAAAGCTGAGCTCCTACAATGAGCAGTTCTTC
CDR3aa: CASSRKLSSYNEQFF

d_gene: .
j_gene: TRBJ1-3
abundance: .
v_gene: TRBV29-1
CDR3nt: TGCAGCGTTGAAGATCCCGGGAGGGATGTACCTGGAAACACCATATATTTT
CDR3aa: CSVEDPGRDVPGNTIYF

d_gene: .
j_gene: TRBJ1-4
abundance: many
v_gene: TRBV7-9
CDR3nt: TGTGCCAGCCGGATTGCGGCTAATGAAAAACTGTTTTTT
CDR3aa: CASRIAANEKLFF

d_gene: TRBD1
j_gene: TRBJ1-5
abundance: many
v_gene: TRBV5-1
CDR3nt: TGCGCCAGCAGCTTGGCCGGGGCAGGGGGCCAGCCCCAGCATTTT
CDR3aa: CASSLAGAGGQPQHF

d_gene: TRBD2
j_gene: TRBJ2-1
abundance: .
v_gene: TRBV20-1
CDR3nt: TGCAGTGCTAGAGCTGGCGCGGGTAGCGGGAGTAGTAATGAGCAGTTCTTC
CDR3aa: CSARAGAGSGSSNEQFF

d_gene: TRBD1
j_gene: TRBJ2-2
abundance: .
v_gene: TRBV5-8
CDR3nt: TGTGCCAGCAGCTTGTTCCGGACAGGGGCTGGTACCGGGGAGCTGTTTTTT
CDR3aa: CASSLFRTGAGTGELFF

d_gene: TRBD2
j_gene: TRBJ2-2
abundance: .
v_gene: TRBV18
CDR3nt: TGTGCCAGCCCATCCGAGCGGGAGGACTCCGGGGAGCTGTTTTTT
CDR3aa: CASPSEREDSGELFF

d_gene: .
j_gene: TRBJ2-7
abundance: many
v_gene: TRBV12-3/TRBV12-4
CDR3nt: TGTGCCAGCAGTTTGACTGGAAGAGCCCACGAGCAGTACTTC
CDR3aa: CASSLTGRAHEQYF

d_gene: .
j_gene: TRBJ2-3
abundance: once
v_gene: TRBV12-3/TRBV12-4
CDR3nt: TGTGCCAGCACCAAGCTTAGCACAGATACGCAGTATTTT
CDR3aa: CASTKLSTDTQYF

d_gene: TRBD2
j_gene: TRBJ2-2
abundance: many
v_gene: TRBV3-1
CDR3nt: TGTGCCAGCAGCCAGGGACTAGCGGGAAACGGGGAGCTGTTTTTT
CDR3aa: CASSQGLAGNGELFF

d_gene: .
j_gene: TRBJ2-2
abundance: many
v_gene: TRBV5-1
CDR3nt: TGTGCCAGCAGCTTAGGCGGGCCCGGGGAGCTGTTTTTT
CDR3aa: CASSLGGPGELFF

d_gene: TRBD2
j_gene: TRBJ2-2
abundance: .
v_gene: TRBV7-6
CDR3nt: TGTGCCAGCAGCCCGGCCCCGGGACTAGCGGGAGTACCAACCGGGGAGCTGTTTTTT
CDR3aa: CASSPAPGLAGVPTGELFF

d_gene: TRBD1
j_gene: TRBJ2-5
abundance: few
v_gene: TRBV5-4
CDR3nt: TGTGCCAGCAGCTCCGGGACAGGGGGCGCGGGAGTAGGCGAGACCCAGTACTTC
CDR3aa: CASSSGTGGAGVGETQYF

d_gene: .
j_gene: TRBJ1-2
abundance: once
v_gene: TRBV5-1
CDR3nt: TGCGCCAGCAGCTTGTCTGGGACAAGCTATGGCTACACCTTC
CDR3aa: CASSLSGTSYGYTF

d_gene: .
j_gene: TRBJ2-3
abundance: .
v_gene: TRBV2
CDR3nt: TGTGCCAGCAGTCGGCTCCGAGATACGCAGTATTTT
CDR3aa: CASSRLRDTQYF

d_gene: TRBD1
j_gene: TRBJ2-5
abundance: .
v_gene: TRBV29-1
CDR3nt: TGCAGCGTTGTGCTAGAGGGGGCAGGGGAGACCCAGTACTTC
CDR3aa: CSVVLEGAGETQYF

d_gene: TRBD2
j_gene: TRBJ2-5
abundance: many
v_gene: TRBV7-2
CDR3nt: TGTGCCAGCAGCTTAGATGGGACTAGCGGGAAGGAGACCCAGTACTTC
CDR3aa: CASSLDGTSGKETQYF

d_gene: .
j_gene: TRBJ1-1
abundance: .
v_gene: TRBV20-1
CDR3nt: TGCAGTGCTAGAGTGGCAGGGAACACTGAAGCTTTCTTT
CDR3aa: CSARVAGNTEAFF

d_gene: .
j_gene: TRBJ2-1
abundance: .
v_gene: TRBV4-1
CDR3nt: TGCGCCAGCAGCCAGACCGGGACAAGCGGTTATGAGCAGTTCTTC
CDR3aa: CASSQTGTSGYEQFF

d_gene: .
j_gene: TRBJ1-1
abundance: many
v_gene: TRBV28
CDR3nt: TGTGCCAGCAGGTCCCCTTGGGCAAGGGAGAGGACTGAAGCTTTCTTT
CDR3aa: CASRSPWARERTEAFF

d_gene: TRBD1
j_gene: TRBJ2-5
abundance: .
v_gene: TRBV7-8
CDR3nt: TGTGCCAGCAGCTTAGGGTTTACAGGGGGCCAAGAGACCCAGTACTTC
CDR3aa: CASSLGFTGGQETQYF

d_gene: TRBD2
j_gene: TRBJ2-7
abundance: many
v_gene: TRBV2
CDR3nt: TGTGCCAGGACTAGCGGGAGTCCAGACTACGAGCAGTACTTC
CDR3aa: CARTSGSPDYEQYF

d_gene: .
j_gene: TRBJ2-7
abundance: few
v_gene: TRBV5-1
CDR3nt: TGCGCCAGCAGCTTGATCGAGGGACCATCCGGGTCCGAGCAGTACTTC
CDR3aa: CASSLIEGPSGSEQYF

d_gene: .
j_gene: TRBJ2-1
abundance: .
v_gene: TRBV18
CDR3nt: TGTGCCAGCTCACCACGGGCGACCGCTAGCTCCTACAATGAGCAGTTCTTC
CDR3aa: CASSPRATASSYNEQFF

d_gene: .
j_gene: TRBJ2-5
abundance: few
v_gene: TRBV12-3/TRBV12-4
CDR3nt: TGTGCCAGCAAGAGTACCGGACAGACGCAAGAGACCCAGTACTTC
CDR3aa: CASKSTGQTQETQYF

d_gene: .
j_gene: TRBJ2-1
abundance: many
v_gene: TRBV15
CDR3nt: TGTGCCACCAGCAGAGACGGCCCAGACGGCAATGAGCAGTTCTTC
CDR3aa: CATSRDGPDGNEQFF

d_gene: .
j_gene: TRBJ2-7
abundance: many
v_gene: TRBV3-1
CDR3nt: TGTGCCAGCAGCCAAGCACAGCGCCACTACGAGCAGTACTTC
CDR3aa: CASSQAQRHYEQYF

d_gene: .
j_gene: TRBJ1-5
abundance: .
v_gene: TRBV28
CDR3nt: TGTGCCAGCAGGGAGGACAGTGCAGCTCAGCCCCAGCATTTT
CDR3aa: CASREDSAAQPQHF

d_gene: .
j_gene: TRBJ2-3
abundance: .
v_gene: TRBV5-6
CDR3nt: TGTGCCAGCAGCCCCCGGCTCTTCATAAGTGGGCCGACAGATACGCAGTATTTT
CDR3aa: CASSPRLFISGPTDTQYF

d_gene: TRBD1
j_gene: TRBJ1-2
abundance: .
v_gene: TRBV6-5
CDR3nt: TGTGCCAGCAGTTACGGGGCAGGGGGACCTAACTATGGCTACACCTTC
CDR3aa: CASSYGAGGPNYGYTF

d_gene: TRBD2
j_gene: TRBJ2-7
abundance: few
v_gene: TRBV12-3/TRBV12-4
CDR3nt: TGTGCCAGCAGTCCACGCTCCACTAGCGGGAGGTCCTACGAGCAGTACTTC
CDR3aa: CASSPRSTSGRSYEQYF

d_gene: TRBD1
j_gene: TRBJ1-5
abundance: .
v_gene: TRBV7-4
CDR3nt: TGTGCCAGCAGCTTGTACAGGGGCGCTATATCTCGTAGCAATCAGCCCCAGCATTTT
CDR3aa: CASSLYRGAISRSNQPQHF

d_gene: .
j_gene: TRBJ2-1
abundance: .
v_gene: TRBV20-1
CDR3nt: TGCAGTGCTAGATCGGGCAGCACCAATGAGCAGTTCTTC
CDR3aa: CSARSGSTNEQFF

d_gene: TRBD1
j_gene: TRBJ1-5
abundance: .
v_gene: TRBV28
CDR3nt: TGTGCCAGCAGTTCCCTTCACTTTGACAGGGAAAATCAGCCCCAGCATTTT
CDR3aa: CASSSLHFDRENQPQHF

d_gene: .
j_gene: TRBJ2-2
abundance: .
v_gene: TRBV6-1
CDR3nt: TGTGCCAGCAGCCGTAGCGTTTACACCGGGGAGCTGTTTTTT
CDR3aa: CASSRSVYTGELFF

d_gene: TRBD2
j_gene: TRBJ2-3
abundance: .
v_gene: TRBV4-2
CDR3nt: TGTGCCAGCAGCCAAGAGCGGGGGGCGGCCTCAGATACGCAGTATTTT
CDR3aa: CASSQERGAASDTQYF

d_gene: TRBD1
j_gene: TRBJ1-1
abundance: few
v_gene: TRBV20-1
CDR3nt: TGCAGTCCAAAAAACACTGGACAGGACACTGAAGCTTTCTTT
CDR3aa: CSPKNTGQDTEAFF

d_gene: .
j_gene: TRBJ2-6
abundance: many
v_gene: TRBV7-9
CDR3nt: TGTGCCAGCAGCTTAGCGTTGAACTCTGGGGCCAACGTCCTGACTTTC
CDR3aa: CASSLALNSGANVLTF

d_gene: .
j_gene: TRBJ2-2
abundance: .
v_gene: TRBV5-1
CDR3nt: TGCGCCAGCAGCCCCAGGTTGTCTATAGGGGCGACGAACACCGGGGAGCTGTTTTTT
CDR3aa: CASSPRLSIGATNTGELFF

d_gene: TRBD2
j_gene: TRBJ2-1
abundance: .
v_gene: TRBV11-2
CDR3nt: TGTGCTAAGGGGGACGGGAGGGATGAGCAGTTCTTC
CDR3aa: CAKGDGRDEQFF

d_gene: TRBD2
j_gene: TRBJ2-1
abundance: .
v_gene: TRBV7-3
CDR3nt: TGTGCCAGCAGCCTTAGGCTAGCGGGAGATTACAATGAGCAGTTCTTC
CDR3aa: CASSLRLAGDYNEQFF

d_gene: TRBD2
j_gene: TRBJ2-7
abundance: many
v_gene: TRBV20-1
CDR3nt: TGCAGTGCTAGAGAGGCTAGCGGGAGGGCCGACGAGCAGTACTTC
CDR3aa: CSAREASGRADEQYF